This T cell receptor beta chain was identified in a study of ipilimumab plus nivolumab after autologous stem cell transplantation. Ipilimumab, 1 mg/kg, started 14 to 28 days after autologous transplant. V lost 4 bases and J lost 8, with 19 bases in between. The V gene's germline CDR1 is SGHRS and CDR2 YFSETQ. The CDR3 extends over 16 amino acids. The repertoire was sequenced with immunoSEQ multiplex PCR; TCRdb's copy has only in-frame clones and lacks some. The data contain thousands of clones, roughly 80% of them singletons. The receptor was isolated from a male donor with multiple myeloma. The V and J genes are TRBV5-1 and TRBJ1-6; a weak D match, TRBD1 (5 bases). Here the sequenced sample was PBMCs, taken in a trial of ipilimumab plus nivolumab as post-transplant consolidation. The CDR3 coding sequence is TGCGCCAGCAGCGGGGACCCAGGGAGAGGTTATTCACCCCTCCACTTT. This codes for CASSGDPGRGYSPLHF. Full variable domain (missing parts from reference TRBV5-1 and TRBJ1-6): KAGVTQTPRYLIKTRGQQVTLSCSPISGHRSVSWYQQTPGQGLQFLFEYFSETQRNKGNFPGRFSGRQFSNSRSEMNVSTLELGDSALYLCASSGDPGRGYSPLHFGNGTRLTVT.